A single sample is the source of the 2 T cell receptor beta chains below, sequenced in a study of blood T cell repertoires in COVID-19. The data were produced by immunoSEQ multiplex PCR, yet TCRdb's version contains in-frame clones alone and is incomplete. The sample lists some 100,000 clones; 65% to 80% were seen once. The source material was peripheral blood. These TCRs come from a man between 65 and 79 years old with acute or convalescent COVID-19.

This chain uses TRBV6-5 with TRBJ1-2, with unresolved D. This CDR3 contains 12 residues. Trimming left V 6 bases short and J 8 bases short, with 13 bases between. CDR1 and CDR2 (germline): MNHEY, SVGAGI. CDR3 amino acids: CASRYRGVGYTF. The CDR3 DNA reads as TGTGCCAGCAGATACCGCGGGGTAGGCTACACCTTC.

This chain links TRBV2 with TRBJ1-2; no clear D. CDR3 length equals 14 residues. Germline V gene data show CDR1 as SNHLY and CDR2 as FYNNEI. V was clipped by 5 bases and J by 0 bases, with 10 bases between them. CDR3 loop: CASSYSSSNYGYTF. The CDR3 region has the DNA TGTGCCAGCAGTTACAGCTCTTCTAACTATGGCTACACCTTC.